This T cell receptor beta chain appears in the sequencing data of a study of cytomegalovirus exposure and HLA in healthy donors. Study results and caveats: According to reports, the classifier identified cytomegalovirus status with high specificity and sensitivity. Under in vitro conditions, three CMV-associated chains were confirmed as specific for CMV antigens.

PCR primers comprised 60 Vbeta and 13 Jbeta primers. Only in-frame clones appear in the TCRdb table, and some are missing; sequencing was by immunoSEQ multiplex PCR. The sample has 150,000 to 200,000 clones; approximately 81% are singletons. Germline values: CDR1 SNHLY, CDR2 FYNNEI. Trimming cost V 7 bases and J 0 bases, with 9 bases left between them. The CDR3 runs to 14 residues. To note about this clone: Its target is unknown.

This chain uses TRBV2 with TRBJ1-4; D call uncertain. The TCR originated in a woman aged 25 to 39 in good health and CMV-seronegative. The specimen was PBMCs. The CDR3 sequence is CASTTEATNEKLFF. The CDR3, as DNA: TGTGCCAGCACTACAGAAGCAACTAATGAAAAACTGTTTTTT.